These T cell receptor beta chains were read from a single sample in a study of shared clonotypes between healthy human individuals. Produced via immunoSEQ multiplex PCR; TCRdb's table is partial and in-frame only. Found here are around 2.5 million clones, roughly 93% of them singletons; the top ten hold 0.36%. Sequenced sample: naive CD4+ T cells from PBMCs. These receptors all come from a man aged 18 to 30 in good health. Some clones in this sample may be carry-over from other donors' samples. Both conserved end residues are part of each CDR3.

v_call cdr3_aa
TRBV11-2 CASKFTDTQYF
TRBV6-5 CASSYSGAGRSYEQYF
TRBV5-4 CASSLAEGRGPQETQYF
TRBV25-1 CASSENSGSDIQYF
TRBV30 CAWSVLGRNEQFF
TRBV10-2 CASPTAPDGTRLRLAAINEQFF
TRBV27 CASSKSGVGGYTF
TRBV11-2 CASSARRGSSYNEQFF
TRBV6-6 CASSKDRGPEAFF
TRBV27 CASTIWTGSYGYTF
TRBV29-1 CSVVGSVLAGTGELFF
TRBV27 CASTHHLQKNTGELFF
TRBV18 CASSPVLMNTEAFF
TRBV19 CASSQGWGEPTKNIQYF
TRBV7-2 CASSNRAGNYGYTF
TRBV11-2 CASSLATEYYGYTF
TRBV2 CASENLDRVHYEQYF
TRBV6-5 CASSRQAQNTGELFF
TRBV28 CASSQPTVHRGSPTGELFF
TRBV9 CASSNRQGSGNTIYF
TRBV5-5 CASSLWGMTREAFF
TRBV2 CASSYSGTGGWGYTF
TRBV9 CASSVDQDRGLAGGSSTDTQYF
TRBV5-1 CASSFGLAGGETQYF
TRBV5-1 CASAFGSPTDTQYF
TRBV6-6 CASSYSGGSSTDTQYF
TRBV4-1 CASSRLAGGPNTQYF
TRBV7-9 CASSLLGVAESYNEQFF
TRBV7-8 CASSPIGGLAGPYNEQFF
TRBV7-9 CASSSEGGWTEAFF
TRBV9 CASSVEGVGGETQYF
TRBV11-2 CASSLLLTSGSGDEQFF
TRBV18 CASSNDRGLSEQYF
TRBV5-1 CASSSKRQSFIAGGNYEQYF
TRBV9 CASSVAGGSSLETQYF
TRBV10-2 CASLAGESHEQFF
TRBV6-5 CATGTGSRGYTF
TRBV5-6 CASSPWVRTRYEQYF
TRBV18 CASVGTTTNEKLFF
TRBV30 CAWSVEYHEQYF
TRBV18 CASSPQVSQEQFF
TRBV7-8 CASSLVRQPLNQPQHF
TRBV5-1 CASSLAGHLSF
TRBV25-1 CASSESHRGRPTDTQYF
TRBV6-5 CASSPLGRTDTQYF
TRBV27 CASSQTGENTEAFF
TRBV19 CASSTQSYYGYTF
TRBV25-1 CASSPLGAGPYEQYF
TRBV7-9 CASSLLEYEQYF
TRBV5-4 CASSGTSYTQYF
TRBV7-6 CASSFLGTEDGNEQFF
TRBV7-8 CASSLSPEGLNYGYTF
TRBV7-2 CASLDLLHEQFF
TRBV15 CATSRDEGQASEAFF